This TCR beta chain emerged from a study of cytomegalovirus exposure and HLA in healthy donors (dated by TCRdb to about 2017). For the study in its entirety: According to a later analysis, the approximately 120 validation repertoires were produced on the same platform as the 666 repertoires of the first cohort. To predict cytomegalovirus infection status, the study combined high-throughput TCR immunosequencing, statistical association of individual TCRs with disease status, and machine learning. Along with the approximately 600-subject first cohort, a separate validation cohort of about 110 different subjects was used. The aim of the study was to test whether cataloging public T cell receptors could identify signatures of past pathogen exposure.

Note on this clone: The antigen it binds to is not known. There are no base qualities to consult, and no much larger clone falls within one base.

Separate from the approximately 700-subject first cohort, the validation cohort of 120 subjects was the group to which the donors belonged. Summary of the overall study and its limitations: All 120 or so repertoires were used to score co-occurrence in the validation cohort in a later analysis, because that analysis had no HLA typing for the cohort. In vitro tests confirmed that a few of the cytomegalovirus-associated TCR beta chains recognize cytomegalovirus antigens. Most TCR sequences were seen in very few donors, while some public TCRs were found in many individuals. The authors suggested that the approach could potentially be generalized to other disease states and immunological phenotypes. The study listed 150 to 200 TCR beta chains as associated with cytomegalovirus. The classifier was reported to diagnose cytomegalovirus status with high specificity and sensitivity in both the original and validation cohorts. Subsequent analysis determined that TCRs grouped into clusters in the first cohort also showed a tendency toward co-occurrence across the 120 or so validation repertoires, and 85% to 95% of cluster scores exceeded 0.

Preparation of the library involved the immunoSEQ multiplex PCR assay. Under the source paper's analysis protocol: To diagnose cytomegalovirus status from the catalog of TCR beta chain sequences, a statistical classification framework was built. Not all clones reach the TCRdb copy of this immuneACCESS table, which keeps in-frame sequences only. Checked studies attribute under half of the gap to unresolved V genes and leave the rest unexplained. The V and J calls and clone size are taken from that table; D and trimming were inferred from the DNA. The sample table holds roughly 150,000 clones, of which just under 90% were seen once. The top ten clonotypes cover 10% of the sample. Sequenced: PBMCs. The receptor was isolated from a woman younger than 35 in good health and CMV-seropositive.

The CDR3 sequence is CASSPEDTGELFF. DNA sequence: TGTGCCAGCTCACCAGAGGACACCGGGGAGCTGTTTTTT. The chain is assembled from TRBV18 and TRBJ2-2, with no D gene named confidently. V and J lose 2 bases and 3 bases, and a span of 4 bases separates them. Inclusive of the bounding cysteine and phenylalanine, the CDR3 is 13 residues long. Solely the CDR3 DNA is kept, with 39 bases framed from the first base. CDR1 and CDR2, per the germline V gene, are KGHSH and LQKENI. Beyond the CDR3, the reference TRBV18 and TRBJ2-2 genes provide the residues; the full variable domain reads: NAGVMQNPRHLVRRRGQEARLRCSPMKGHSHVYWYRQLPEEGLKFMVYLQKENIIDESGMPKERFSAEFPKEGPSILRIQQVVRGDSAAYFCASSPEDTGELFFGEGSRLTVL.